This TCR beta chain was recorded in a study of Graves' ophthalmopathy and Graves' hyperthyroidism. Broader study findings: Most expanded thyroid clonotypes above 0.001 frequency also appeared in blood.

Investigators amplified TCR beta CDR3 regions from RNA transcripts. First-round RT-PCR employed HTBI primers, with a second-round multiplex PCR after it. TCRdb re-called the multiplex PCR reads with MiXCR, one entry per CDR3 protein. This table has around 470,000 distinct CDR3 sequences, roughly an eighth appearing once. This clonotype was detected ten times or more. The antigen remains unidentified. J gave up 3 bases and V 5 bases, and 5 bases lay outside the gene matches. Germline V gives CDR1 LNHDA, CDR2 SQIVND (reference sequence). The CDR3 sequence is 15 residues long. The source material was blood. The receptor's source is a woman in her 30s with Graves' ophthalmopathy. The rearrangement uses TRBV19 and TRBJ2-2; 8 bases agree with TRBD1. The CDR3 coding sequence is TGTGCCAGTAGTCCCCCGGACAGGGACACCGGGGAGCTGTTTTTT. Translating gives CASSPPDRDTGELFF. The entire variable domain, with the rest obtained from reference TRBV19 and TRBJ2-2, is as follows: DGGITQSPKYLFRKEGQNVTLSCEQNLNHDAMYWYRQDPGQGLRLIYYSQIVNDFQKGDIAEGYSVSREKKESFPLTVTSAQKNPTAFYLCASSPPDRDTGELFFGEGSRLTVL.